The clone carrying this TCR beta chain was detected a few times. Clones were read by immunoSEQ multiplex PCR, and TCRdb kept only the in-frame ones, dropping some. Among approximately 140,000 clones listed, around 94% were seen once. These data belong to a study of control samples from healthy donors and cancer patients. Sequenced: blood. The source of this sequence is a man aged 35 to 55 in good health.

CDR3 sequence: CASRKTGGRDYGYTF. The CDR3 region has the DNA TGTGCCAGTCGTAAGACAGGGGGCAGGGACTATGGCTACACCTTC. The genes are TRBV18 and TRBJ1-2, with 10 bases identical to TRBD1. Germline assignment: CDR1 KGHSH and CDR2 LQKENI. V was pared by 9 bases and J by 3 bases, with 10 bases of the junction left unmatched. CDR3 size: 15 residues.